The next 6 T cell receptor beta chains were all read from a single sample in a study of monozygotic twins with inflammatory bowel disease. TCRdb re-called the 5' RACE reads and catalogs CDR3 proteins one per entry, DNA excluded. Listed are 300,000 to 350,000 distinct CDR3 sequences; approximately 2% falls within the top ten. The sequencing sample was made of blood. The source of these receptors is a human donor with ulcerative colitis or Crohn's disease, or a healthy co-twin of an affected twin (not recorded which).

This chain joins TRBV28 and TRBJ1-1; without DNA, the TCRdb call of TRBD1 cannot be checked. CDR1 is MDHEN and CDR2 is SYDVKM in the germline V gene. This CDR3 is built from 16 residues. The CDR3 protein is CASSRPWDRVYTEAFF. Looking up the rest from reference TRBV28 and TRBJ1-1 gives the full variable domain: DVKVTQSSRYLVKRTGEKVFLECVQDMDHENMFWYRQDPGLGLRLIYFSYDVKMKEKGDIPEGYSVSREKKERFSLILESASTNQTSMYLCASSRPWDRVYTEAFFGQGTRLTVV.

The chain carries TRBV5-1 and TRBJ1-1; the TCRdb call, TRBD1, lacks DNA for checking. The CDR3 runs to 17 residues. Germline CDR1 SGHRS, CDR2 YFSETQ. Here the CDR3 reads CASSLVNRRGGNTEAFF.

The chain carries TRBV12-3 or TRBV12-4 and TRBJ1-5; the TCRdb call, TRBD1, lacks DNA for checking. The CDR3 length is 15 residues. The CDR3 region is CASSSRDRDGGAQHF.

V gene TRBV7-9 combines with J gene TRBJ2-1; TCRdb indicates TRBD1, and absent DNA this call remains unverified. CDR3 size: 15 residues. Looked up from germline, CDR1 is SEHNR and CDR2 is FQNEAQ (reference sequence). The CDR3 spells CASSSTPGRHNEQFF. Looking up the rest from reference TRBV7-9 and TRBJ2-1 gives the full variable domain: DTGVSQNPRHKITKRGQNVTFRCDPISEHNRLYWYRQTLGQGPEFLTYFQNEAQLEKSRLLSDRFSAERPKGSFSTLEIQRTEQGDSAMYLCASSSTPGRHNEQFFGPGTRLTVL.

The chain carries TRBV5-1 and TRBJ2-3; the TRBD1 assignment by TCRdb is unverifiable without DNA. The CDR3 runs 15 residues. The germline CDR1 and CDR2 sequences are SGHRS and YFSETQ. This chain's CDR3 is CASSLRAGAEDTQYF.

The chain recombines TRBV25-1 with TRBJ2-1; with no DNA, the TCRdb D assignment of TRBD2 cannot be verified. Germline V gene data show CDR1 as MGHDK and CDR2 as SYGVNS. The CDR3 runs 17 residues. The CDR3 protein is CASRSSSGGLRAYEQFF.